The 9 T cell receptor beta chains in this list originate from one sample, sequenced in a study of blood T cell repertoires in COVID-19. Using immunoSEQ multiplex PCR, the repertoire was profiled, and TCRdb retains in-frame clones only, with some absent. Of about 330,000 clones in the sample, 87% were seen once. Sequenced material: PBMCs or T cells enriched from blood (not recorded which). The source of these receptors is a woman aged 30 to 39 who had recovered from COVID-19.

The rearrangement joins TRBV5-1 to TRBJ2-7, with 8 bases matching TRBD1. J gave up 0 bases and V 7 bases, and 6 bases lay outside the gene matches. The CDR3 runs 14 residues. Germline V gene lookup returns CDR1 SGHRS and CDR2 YFSETQ. In DNA, the CDR3 is TGCGCCAGCGGCTCGACAGGGGCCTCCTACGAGCAGTACTTC. It yields the protein CASGSTGASYEQYF.

The V gene is TRBV11-3, the J gene TRBJ2-7; D not resolved. Germline V CDR1 and CDR2: SGHNT, YENEEA. The CDR3 totals 13 residues. Deletions cut 1 base from V and 5 bases from J, with 9 bases between. The DNA of the CDR3 is TGTGCCAGCAGCTTAGCCGCGGATAACGAGCAGTACTTC. Encoded protein: CASSLAADNEQYF.

This clone was seen a single time. The chain is built from TRBV6-9 and TRBJ2-5, with D perhaps matching TRBD2 (6 bases). This CDR3 has 17 amino acids. The germline gives CDR1 MNHGY, CDR2 SVAAGI. V was cut by 7 bases and J by 2 bases, with 23 bases left in between. In DNA, the CDR3 is TGTGCCAGCATCGTCCGGGGGAATCTCGCCTTACAAGAGACCCAGTACTTC. It yields the protein CASIVRGNLALQETQYF.

The CDR3, as DNA: TGTGCCAGCAGTTTAGCCGGGACAGGGGAAAACATTCAGTACTTC. This encodes CASSLAGTGENIQYF. The rearrangement joins TRBV28 to TRBJ2-4, with 10 nucleotides matching TRBD1. The germline gives CDR1 MDHEN, CDR2 SYDVKM. V lost 2 bases, J lost 5 bases, and 3 bases stayed unmatched. The CDR3 has 15 residues. Looking up the rest from reference TRBV28 and TRBJ2-4 gives the full variable domain: DVKVTQSSRYLVKRTGEKVFLECVQDMDHENMFWYRQDPGLGLRLIYFSYDVKMKEKGDIPEGYSVSREKKERFSLILESASTNQTSMYLCASSLAGTGENIQYFGAGTRLSVL.

The V call is TRBV12-5, the J call TRBJ2-6; the match to TRBD1 covers 7 bases. V trimming: 5 bases; J trimming: 0 bases; junction bases outside the gene matches: 10. Germline lookup yields CDR1 LGHNT and CDR2 FRNRAP. The CDR3 consists of 18 residues. CDR3 DNA: TGTGCTAGTGGTCCCCGGGACAGCTTATTCTCTGGGGCCAACGTCCTGACTTTC. Translating gives CASGPRDSLFSGANVLTF.

The V gene is TRBV5-6, the J gene TRBJ1-2; D is unresolved. V lost 2 bases, J lost 4 bases, and 18 bases lay in between. Germline assignment: CDR1 SGHDT and CDR2 YYEEEE. CDR3 length: 16 residues. CDR3 loop: CASSFLSRGNGYGYTF. CDR3 DNA sequence: TGTGCCAGCAGCTTCCTCTCTAGAGGGAATGGCTATGGCTACACCTTC. Based on the CDR3 plus reference TRBV5-6 and TRBJ1-2, the full variable domain is DAGVTQSPTHLIKTRGQQVTLRCSPKSGHDTVSWYQQALGQGPQFIFQYYEEEERQRGNFPDRFSGHQFPNYSSELNVNALLLGDSALYLCASSFLSRGNGYGYTFGSGTRLTVV.

Only one count was recorded for this clone. J is TRBJ2-7 and V is TRBV5-1; TRBD1 might be the D (5 bases). CDR3 length: 15 residues. Trimming removed 6 bases at V and 0 bases at J, with 16 bases between. Germline lookup yields CDR1 SGHRS and CDR2 YFSETQ. The CDR3 loop is CASKIGAEVSYEQYF. CDR3 coding DNA: TGCGCCAGCAAGATAGGGGCAGAGGTCTCCTACGAGCAGTACTTC.

This clone was seen a single time. The chain has TRBV19 and TRBJ2-5, with TRBD2 matching 9 bases. There are 15 residues in the CDR3. Germline CDR1 and CDR2: LNHDA and SQIVND (reference sequence). Losses at the gene ends were 6 bases for V and 5 bases for J; bases not matched to a gene: 10. The CDR3, as DNA: TGTGCCAGTAGGGGAGCGGGGGGCCCGAGGGAGACCCAGTACTTC. Protein: CASRGAGGPRETQYF.

V and J are TRBV7-2 and TRBJ2-5; 8 positions match TRBD1. This CDR3 spans 16 amino acids. J was trimmed by 5 bases and V by 2 bases; bases with no gene match: 10. Per germline, CDR1 SGHTA and CDR2 FQGNSA. DNA for the CDR3: TGTGCCAGCAGCTTAAATGGGCAGGGGGCTGGGGAGACCCAGTACTTC. As protein: CASSLNGQGAGETQYF.